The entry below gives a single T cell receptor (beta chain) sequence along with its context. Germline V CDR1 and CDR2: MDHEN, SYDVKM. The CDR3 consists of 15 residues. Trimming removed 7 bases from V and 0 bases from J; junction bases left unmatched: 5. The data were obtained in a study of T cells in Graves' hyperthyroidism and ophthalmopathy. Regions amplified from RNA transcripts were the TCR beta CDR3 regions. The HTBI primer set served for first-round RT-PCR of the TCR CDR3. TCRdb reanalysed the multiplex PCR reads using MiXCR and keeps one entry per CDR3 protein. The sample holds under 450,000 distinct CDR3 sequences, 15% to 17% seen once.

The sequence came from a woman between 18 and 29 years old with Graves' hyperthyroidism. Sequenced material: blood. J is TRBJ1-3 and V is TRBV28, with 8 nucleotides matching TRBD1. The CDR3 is CASISGQASGNTIYF. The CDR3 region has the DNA TGTGCCAGCATCTCGGGACAGGCCTCTGGAAACACCATATATTTT.